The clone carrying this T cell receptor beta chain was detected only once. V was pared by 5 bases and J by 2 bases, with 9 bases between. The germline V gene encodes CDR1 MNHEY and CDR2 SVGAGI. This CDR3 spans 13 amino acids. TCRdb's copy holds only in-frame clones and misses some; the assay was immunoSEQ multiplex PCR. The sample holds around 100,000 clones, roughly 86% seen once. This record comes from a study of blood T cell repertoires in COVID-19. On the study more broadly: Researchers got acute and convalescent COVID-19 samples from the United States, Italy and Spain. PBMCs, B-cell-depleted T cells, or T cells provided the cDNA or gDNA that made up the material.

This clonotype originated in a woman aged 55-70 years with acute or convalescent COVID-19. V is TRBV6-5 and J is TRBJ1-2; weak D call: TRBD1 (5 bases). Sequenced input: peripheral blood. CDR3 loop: CASSMTENYGYTF. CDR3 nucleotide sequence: TGTGCCAGCAGTATGACAGAAAACTATGGCTACACCTTC.